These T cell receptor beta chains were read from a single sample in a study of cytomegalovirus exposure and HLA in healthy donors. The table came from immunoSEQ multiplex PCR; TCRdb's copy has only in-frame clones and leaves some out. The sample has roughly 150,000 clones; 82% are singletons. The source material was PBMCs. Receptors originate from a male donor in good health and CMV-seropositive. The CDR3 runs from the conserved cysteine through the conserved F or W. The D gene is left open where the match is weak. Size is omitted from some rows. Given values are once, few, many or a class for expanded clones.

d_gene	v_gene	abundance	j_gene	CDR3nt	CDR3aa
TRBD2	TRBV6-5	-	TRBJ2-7	TGTGCCAGCAGTTGGGATAGCGGGTCTTCCTACGAGCAGTACTTC	CASSWDSGSSYEQYF
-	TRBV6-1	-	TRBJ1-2	TGTGCCAGCAGTGTACTCCCGGGGACTAACTATGGCTACACCTTC	CASSVLPGTNYGYTF
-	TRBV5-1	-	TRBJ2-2	TGCGCCAGCAGGCCTAGCGAGCTGGGGGAGCTGTTTTTT	CASRPSELGELFF
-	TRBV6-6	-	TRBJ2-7	TGTGCCAGCAGTTACTCAAGCCTATCCGGCGGCGAGCAGTACTTC	CASSYSSLSGGEQYF
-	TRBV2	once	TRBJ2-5	TGTGCCAGCAGTGATATTGGACTTTACCAAGAGACCCAGTACTTC	CASSDIGLYQETQYF
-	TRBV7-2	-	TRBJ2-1	TGTGCCAGCAGCTTAGATATCGCAGGGACAACCTACAATGAGCAGTTCTTC	CASSLDIAGTTYNEQFF
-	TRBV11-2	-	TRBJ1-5	TGTGCCAGCAGCCCAGACTTAGATCAGCCCCAGCATTTT	CASSPDLDQPQHF
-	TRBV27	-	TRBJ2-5	TGTGCCAGCAGTCCCGCGGGGATACAAGAGACCCAGTACTTC	CASSPAGIQETQYF
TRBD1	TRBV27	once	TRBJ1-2	TGTGCCAGCAGTTCTCAAGCAGGGGGCTACTATGGCTACACCTTC	CASSSQAGGYYGYTF
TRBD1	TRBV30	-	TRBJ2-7	TGTGCCTGGGAGACGGGACAGGGGTCCGTGCAGTACTTC	CAWETGQGSVQYF
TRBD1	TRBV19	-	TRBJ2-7	TGTGCCAGTAGCCAAGGGGGACAGTTTCGATCCTACGAGCAGTACTTC	CASSQGGQFRSYEQYF
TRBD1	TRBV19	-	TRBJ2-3	TGTGCCAGTAGTATTGGGGGACAGGGTCCAGATACGCAGTATTTT	CASSIGGQGPDTQYF
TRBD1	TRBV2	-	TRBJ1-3	TGTGCCAGCATTTCGGGACAGATAATCTCTGGAAACACCATATATTTT	CASISGQIISGNTIYF
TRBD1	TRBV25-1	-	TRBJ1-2	TGTGCCAGCAGTCACCCGACAGGGTCCATTGGCTACACCTTC	CASSHPTGSIGYTF
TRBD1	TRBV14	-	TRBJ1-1	TGTGCCAGCAGCCACTTGACAGGGGGAGGTGAAGCTTTCTTT	CASSHLTGGGEAFF
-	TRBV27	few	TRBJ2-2	TGTGCCAGCAGTTCCTTAGACGGGACCGGGGAGCTGTTTTTT	CASSSLDGTGELFF
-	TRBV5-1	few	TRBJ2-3	TGCGCCAGCAGCTTGGCTCCAGCGAACCCCGTTTCAGATACGCAGTATTTT	CASSLAPANPVSDTQYF
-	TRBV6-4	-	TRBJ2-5	TGTGCCAGCAGTGAACCTAGAGTAAAGGTGCGAGAGACCCAGTACTTC	CASSEPRVKVRETQYF
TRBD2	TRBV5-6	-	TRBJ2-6	TGTGCCAGCAGTGCGGGGGTTAGCTCTGGGGCCAACGTCCTGACTTTC	CASSAGVSSGANVLTF
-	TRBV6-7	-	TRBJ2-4	TGTGCCAGCAGTTACTTTGGGGGAGCGGGAAACATTCAGTACTTC	CASSYFGGAGNIQYF
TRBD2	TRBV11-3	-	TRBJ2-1	TGTGCCAGCAGCCCCCCCTCTGGCGGGAGAGCCTACAATGAGCAGTTCTTC	CASSPPSGGRAYNEQFF
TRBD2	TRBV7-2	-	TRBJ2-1	TGTGCCAGCAGCACCTTAGCGGGTAGGCATGAGCAGTTCTTC	CASSTLAGRHEQFF
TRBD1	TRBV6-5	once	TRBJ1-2	TGTGCCAGCAGTCTCGACAGGGGGGGTGGCTACACCTTC	CASSLDRGGGYTF